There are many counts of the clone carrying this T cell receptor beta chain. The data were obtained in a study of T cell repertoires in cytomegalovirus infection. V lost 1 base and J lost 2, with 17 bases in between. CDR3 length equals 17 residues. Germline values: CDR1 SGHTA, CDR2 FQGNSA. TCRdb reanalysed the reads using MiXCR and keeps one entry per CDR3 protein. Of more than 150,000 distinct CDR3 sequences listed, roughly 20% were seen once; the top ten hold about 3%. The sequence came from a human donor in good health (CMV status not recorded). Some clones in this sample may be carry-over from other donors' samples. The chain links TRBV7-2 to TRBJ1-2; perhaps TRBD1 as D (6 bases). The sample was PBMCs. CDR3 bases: TGTGCCAGCAGCTTAGATAGTAGGGCAGGGGCCAACTATGGCTACACCTTC. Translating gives CASSLDSRAGANYGYTF.